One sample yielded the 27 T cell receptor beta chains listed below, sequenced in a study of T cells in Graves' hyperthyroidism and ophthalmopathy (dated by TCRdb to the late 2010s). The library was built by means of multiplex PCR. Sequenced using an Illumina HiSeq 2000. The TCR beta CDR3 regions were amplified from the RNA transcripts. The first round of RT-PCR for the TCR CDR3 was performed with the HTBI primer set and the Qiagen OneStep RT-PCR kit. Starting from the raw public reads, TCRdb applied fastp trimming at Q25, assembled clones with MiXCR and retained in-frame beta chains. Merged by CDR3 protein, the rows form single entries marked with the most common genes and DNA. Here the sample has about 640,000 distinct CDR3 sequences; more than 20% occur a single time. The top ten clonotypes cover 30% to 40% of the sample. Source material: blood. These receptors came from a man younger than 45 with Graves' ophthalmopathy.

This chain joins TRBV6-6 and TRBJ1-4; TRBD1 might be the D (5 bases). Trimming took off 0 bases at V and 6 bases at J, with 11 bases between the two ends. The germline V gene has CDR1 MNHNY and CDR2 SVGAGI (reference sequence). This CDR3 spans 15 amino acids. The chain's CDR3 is CASSYSRGGYEKLFF. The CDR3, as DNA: TGTGCCAGCAGTTACTCTCGGGGGGGGTATGAAAAACTGTTTTTT.

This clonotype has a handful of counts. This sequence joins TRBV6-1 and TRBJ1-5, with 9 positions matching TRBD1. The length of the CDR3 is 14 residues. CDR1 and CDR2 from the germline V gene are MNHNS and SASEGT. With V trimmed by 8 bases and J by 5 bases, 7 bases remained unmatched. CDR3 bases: TGTGCCAGCGGGGCGACAGGGGGTGATCAGCCCCAGCATTTT. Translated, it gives CASGATGGDQPQHF.

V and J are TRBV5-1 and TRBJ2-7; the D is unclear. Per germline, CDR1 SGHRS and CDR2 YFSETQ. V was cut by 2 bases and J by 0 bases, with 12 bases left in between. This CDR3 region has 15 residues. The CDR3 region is CASSFRGVNSYEQYF. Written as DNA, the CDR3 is TGCGCCAGCAGCTTTCGTGGGGTCAACTCCTACGAGCAGTACTTC.

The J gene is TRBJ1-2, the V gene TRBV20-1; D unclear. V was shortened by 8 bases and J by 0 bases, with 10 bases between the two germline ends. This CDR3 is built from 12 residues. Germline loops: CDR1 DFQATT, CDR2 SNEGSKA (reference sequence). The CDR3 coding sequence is TGCAGTCCAACGACTGCTAACTATGGCTACACCTTC. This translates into CSPTTANYGYTF.

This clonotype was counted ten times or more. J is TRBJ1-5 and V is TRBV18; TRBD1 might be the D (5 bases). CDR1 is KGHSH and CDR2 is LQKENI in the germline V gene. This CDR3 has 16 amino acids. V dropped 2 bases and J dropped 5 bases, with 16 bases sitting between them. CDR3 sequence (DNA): TGTGCCAGCTCACCAGTTTGGCGGCAGGGCGATCAGCCCCAGCATTTT. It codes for CASSPVWRQGDQPQHF.

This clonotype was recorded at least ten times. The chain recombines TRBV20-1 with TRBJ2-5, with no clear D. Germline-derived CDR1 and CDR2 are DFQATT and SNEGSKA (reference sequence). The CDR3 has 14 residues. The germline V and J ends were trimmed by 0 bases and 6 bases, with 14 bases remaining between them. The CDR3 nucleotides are TGCAGTGCTAGAGATCTGGGCCAGGTGAAGACCCAGTACTTC. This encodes CSARDLGQVKTQYF.

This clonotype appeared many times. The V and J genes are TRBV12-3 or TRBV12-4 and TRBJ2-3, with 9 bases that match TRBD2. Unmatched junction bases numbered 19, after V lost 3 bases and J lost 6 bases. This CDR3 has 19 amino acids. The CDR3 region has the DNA TGTGCCAGCAGTTTGTCCCCCTTAGCTGGCGGGAGGGCCACCGATACGCAGTATTTT. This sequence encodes CASSLSPLAGGRATDTQYF.

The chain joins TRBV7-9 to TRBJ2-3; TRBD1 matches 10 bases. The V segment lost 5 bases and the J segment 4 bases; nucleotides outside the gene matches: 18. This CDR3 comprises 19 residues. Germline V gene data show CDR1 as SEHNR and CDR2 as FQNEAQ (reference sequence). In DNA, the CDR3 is TGTGCCAGCAGCCCAACGGGACAGGGGCTTCTATTGCCCTCAGATACGCAGTATTTT. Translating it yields CASSPTGQGLLLPSDTQYF. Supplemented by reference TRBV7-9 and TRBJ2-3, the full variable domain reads DTGVSQNPRHKITKRGQNVTFRCDPISEHNRLYWYRQTLGQGPEFLTYFQNEAQLEKSRLLSDRFSAERPKGSFSTLEIQRTEQGDSAMYLCASSPTGQGLLLPSDTQYFGPGTRLTVL.

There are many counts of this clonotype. Written as DNA, the CDR3 is TGTGCCAGCAGCTCCGTGGAGACCTACGAGCAGTACTTC. This gives the protein CASSSVETYEQYF. The gene calls are TRBV11-2 and TRBJ2-7; D remains ambiguous. CDR1 is SGHAT and CDR2 is FQNNGV in the germline V gene. V lost 4 bases and J lost 2, with 9 bases in between. The length of the CDR3 is 13 residues.

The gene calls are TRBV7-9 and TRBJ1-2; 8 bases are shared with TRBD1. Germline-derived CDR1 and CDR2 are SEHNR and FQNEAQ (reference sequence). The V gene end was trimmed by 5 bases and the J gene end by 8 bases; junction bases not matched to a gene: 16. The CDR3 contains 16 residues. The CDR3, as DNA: TGTGCCAGCAGCCCCCAAGACCCGCGGACAGGGTTGGGCTACACCTTC. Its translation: CASSPQDPRTGLGYTF.

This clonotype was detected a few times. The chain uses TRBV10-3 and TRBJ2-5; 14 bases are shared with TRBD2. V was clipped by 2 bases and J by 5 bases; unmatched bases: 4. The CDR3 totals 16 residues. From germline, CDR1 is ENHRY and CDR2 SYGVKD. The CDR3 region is CAISERGTSGSETQYF. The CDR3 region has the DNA TGTGCCATCAGTGAGCGAGGGACTAGCGGGAGTGAGACCCAGTACTTC.

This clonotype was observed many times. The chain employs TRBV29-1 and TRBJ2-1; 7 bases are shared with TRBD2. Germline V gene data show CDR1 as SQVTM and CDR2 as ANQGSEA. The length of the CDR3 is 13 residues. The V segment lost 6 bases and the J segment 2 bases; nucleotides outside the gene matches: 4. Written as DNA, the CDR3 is TGCAGCGTCGGGGGGACCGCCTACAATGAGCAGTTCTTC. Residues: CSVGGTAYNEQFF.

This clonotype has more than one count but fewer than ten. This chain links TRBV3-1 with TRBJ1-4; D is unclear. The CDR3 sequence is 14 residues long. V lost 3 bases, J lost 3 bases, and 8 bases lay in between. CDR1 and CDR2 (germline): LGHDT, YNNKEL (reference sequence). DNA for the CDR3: TGTGCCAGCAGCCAGTTTGGGGCTAATGAAAAACTGTTTTTT. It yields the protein CASSQFGANEKLFF.

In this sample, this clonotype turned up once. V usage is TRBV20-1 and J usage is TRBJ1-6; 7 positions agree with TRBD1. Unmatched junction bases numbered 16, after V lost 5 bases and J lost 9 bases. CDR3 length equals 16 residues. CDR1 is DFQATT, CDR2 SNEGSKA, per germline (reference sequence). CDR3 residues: CSAAQTTGTDFSPLHF. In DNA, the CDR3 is TGCAGTGCTGCGCAAACGACCGGGACAGATTTTTCACCCCTCCACTTT.

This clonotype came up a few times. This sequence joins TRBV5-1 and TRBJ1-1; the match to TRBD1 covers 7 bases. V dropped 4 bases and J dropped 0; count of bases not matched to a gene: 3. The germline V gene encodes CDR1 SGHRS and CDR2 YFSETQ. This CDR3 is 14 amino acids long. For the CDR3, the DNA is TGCGCCAGCAGCAAGGACAGGTTGAACACTGAAGCTTTCTTT. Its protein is CASSKDRLNTEAFF.

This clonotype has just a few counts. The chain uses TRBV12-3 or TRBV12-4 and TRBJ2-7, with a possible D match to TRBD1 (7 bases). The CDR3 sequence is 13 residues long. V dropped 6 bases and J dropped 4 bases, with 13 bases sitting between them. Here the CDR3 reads CASRRDSEYEQYF. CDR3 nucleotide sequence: TGTGCCAGCAGGCGGGACAGCGAGTACGAGCAGTACTTC.

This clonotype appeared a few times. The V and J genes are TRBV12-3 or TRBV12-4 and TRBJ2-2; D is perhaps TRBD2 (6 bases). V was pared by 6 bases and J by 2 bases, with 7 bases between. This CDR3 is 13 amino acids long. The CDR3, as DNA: TGTGCCAGCAGGGGACTTAACACCGGGGAGCTGTTTTTT. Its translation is CASRGLNTGELFF.

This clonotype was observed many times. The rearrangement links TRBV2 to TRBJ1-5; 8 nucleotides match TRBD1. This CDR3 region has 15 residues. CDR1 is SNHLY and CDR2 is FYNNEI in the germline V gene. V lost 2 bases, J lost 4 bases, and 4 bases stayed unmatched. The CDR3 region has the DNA TGTGCCAGCAGTGAACGGACAGGGAATAATCAGCCCCAGCATTTT. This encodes CASSERTGNNQPQHF.

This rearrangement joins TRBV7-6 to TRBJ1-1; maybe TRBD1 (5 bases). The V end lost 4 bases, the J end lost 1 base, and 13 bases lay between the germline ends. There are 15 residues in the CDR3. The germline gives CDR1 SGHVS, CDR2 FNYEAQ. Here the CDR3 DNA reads TGTGCCAGCAGCTCTTTAGCGGGGCCGAACACTGAAGCTTTCTTT. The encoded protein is CASSSLAGPNTEAFF.

The CDR3 coding sequence is TGTGCCAGCAGCCCCTCGCCGGTGAAGGTCCAGTACTTC. This codes for CASSPSPVKVQYF. The V and J genes are TRBV5-6 and TRBJ2-5; D remains ambiguous. This CDR3 spans 13 amino acids. Trimming left V 4 bases short and J 10 bases short, with 17 bases between. Germline V gives CDR1 SGHDT, CDR2 YYEEEE.

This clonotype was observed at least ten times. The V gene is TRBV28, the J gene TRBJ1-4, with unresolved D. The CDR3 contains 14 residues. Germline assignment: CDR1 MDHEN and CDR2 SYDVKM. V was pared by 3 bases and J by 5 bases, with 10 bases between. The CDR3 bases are TGTGCCAGCAGTTTCTCGGCCTCCAATGAAAAACTGTTTTTT. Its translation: CASSFSASNEKLFF.

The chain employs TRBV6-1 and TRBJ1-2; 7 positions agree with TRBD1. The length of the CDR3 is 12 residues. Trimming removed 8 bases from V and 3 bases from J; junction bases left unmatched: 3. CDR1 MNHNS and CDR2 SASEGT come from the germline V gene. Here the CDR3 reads CASLGQYYGYTF. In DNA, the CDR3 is TGTGCCAGCTTGGGACAGTACTATGGCTACACCTTC.

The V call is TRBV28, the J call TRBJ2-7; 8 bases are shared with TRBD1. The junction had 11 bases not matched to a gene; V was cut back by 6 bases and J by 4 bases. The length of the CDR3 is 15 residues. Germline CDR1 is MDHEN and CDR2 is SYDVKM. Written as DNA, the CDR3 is TGTGCCAGCAGGCCGCCCAGGACAGGGCCATACGAGCAGTACTTC. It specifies CASRPPRTGPYEQYF.

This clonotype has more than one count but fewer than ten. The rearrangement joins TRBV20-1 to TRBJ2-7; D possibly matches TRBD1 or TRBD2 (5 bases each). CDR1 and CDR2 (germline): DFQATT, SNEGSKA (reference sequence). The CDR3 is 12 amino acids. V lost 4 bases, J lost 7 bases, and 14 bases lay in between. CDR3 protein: CSAKGRSLEQYF. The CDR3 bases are TGCAGTGCTAAGGGACGGTCTCTGGAGCAGTACTTC.

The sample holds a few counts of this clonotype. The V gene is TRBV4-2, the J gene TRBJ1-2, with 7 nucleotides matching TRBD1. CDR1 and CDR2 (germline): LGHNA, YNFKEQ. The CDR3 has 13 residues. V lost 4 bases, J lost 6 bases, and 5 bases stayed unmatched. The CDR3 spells CASSLRGDDGYTF. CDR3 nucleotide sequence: TGTGCCAGCAGCCTCAGGGGGGACGATGGCTACACCTTC.

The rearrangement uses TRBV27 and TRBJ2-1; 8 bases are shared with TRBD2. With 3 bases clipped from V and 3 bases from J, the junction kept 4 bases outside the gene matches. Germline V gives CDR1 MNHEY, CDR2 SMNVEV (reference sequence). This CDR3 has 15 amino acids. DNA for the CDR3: TGTGCCAGCAGTTTTGAAACTAGCGGCTACAATGAGCAGTTCTTC. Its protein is CASSFETSGYNEQFF.

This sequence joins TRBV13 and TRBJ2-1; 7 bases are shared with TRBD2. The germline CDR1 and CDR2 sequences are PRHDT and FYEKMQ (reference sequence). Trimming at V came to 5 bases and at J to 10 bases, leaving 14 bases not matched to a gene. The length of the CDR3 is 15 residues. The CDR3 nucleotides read TGTGCCAGCAGCGCCGGGACGCGGGAGACGGTAGAGCAGTTCTTC. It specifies CASSAGTRETVEQFF. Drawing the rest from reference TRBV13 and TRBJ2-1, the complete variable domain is AAGVIQSPRHLIKEKRETATLKCYPIPRHDTVYWYQQGPGQDPQFLISFYEKMQSDKGSIPDRFSAQQFSDYHSELNMSSLELGDSALYFCASSAGTRETVEQFFGPGTRLTVL.